Shown below are 15 T cell receptor beta chains from a single sample sequenced in a study of control samples from healthy donors and cancer patients. TCRdb keeps only in-frame clones here, not all; method: immunoSEQ multiplex PCR. The sample includes 120,000 to 150,000 clones, 94% of them seen just once. Source material: blood. Receptors were obtained from a middle-aged man in good health.

The chain is built from TRBV3-1 (or the pseudogene TRBV3-2) and TRBJ1-3; no definite D call. Germline CDR1 and CDR2: LGHDT and YNNKEL (reference sequence). The CDR3 spans 15 residues. Trimming stripped 1 base from V and 4 bases from J, with 11 bases between. The CDR3 sequence: CASSQAYRGGNTIYF. The DNA for the CDR3 is TGTGCCAGCAGCCAAGCTTACAGAGGAGGAAACACCATATATTTT.

This chain uses TRBV5-1 with TRBJ1-1; no definite D call. Trimming took 4 bases from V and 11 from J, leaving 15 bases between them. Germline V gene sequence: CDR1 SGHRS, CDR2 YFSETQ. CDR3 length equals 12 residues. The CDR3 DNA reads as TGCGCCAGCAGCCTGGGCGGTGTTGGGGCTTTCTTT. It yields the protein CASSLGGVGAFF. Full variable domain (outside the CDR3, taken from reference TRBV5-1 and TRBJ1-1): KAGVTQTPRYLIKTRGQQVTLSCSPISGHRSVSWYQQTPGQGLQFLFEYFSETQRNKGNFPGRFSGRQFSNSRSEMNVSTLELGDSALYLCASSLGGVGAFFGQGTRLTVV.

The chain joins TRBV24-1 to TRBJ1-2, with 7 bases aligning to TRBD1. This CDR3 has 13 residues. Germline lookup yields CDR1 KGHDR and CDR2 SFDVKD. Trimming cost V 8 bases and J 4 bases; bases outside gene matches: 6. The CDR3: CATNRGPGYGYTF. CDR3 DNA: TGTGCCACCAACAGGGGCCCTGGCTATGGCTACACCTTC.

The chain has TRBV9 and TRBJ2-1; 8 nucleotides line up with TRBD2. Losses at the gene ends were 0 bases for V and 0 bases for J; bases not matched to a gene: 2. This CDR3 contains 16 residues. The germline V gene encodes CDR1 SGDLS and CDR2 YYNGEE. This CDR3 reads CASSVAGGNSYNEQFF. CDR3 nucleotide sequence: TGTGCCAGCAGCGTAGCGGGGGGGAACTCCTACAATGAGCAGTTCTTC.

CDR3 DNA sequence: TGTGCCAGCAGTGAGTTCACAGGGAACACTGAAGCTTTCTTT. The encoded protein is CASSEFTGNTEAFF. This chain links TRBV6-2 or TRBV6-3 with TRBJ1-1; possible D gene TRBD1, 5 bases. This CDR3 region has 14 residues. The V gene's germline CDR1 is MNHEY and CDR2 SVGEGT. Trimming removed 5 bases from V and 1 base from J, with 11 bases in between.

The chain uses TRBV25-1 and TRBJ2-5; D not resolved. The CDR3 runs to 11 residues. The germline gives CDR1 MGHDK, CDR2 SYGVNS. The V end was cut by 5 bases, the J end by 2 bases, with 3 bases between. The CDR3 is CASSIQETQYF. CDR3 sequence (DNA): TGTGCCAGCAGTATACAAGAGACCCAGTACTTC.

This chain uses TRBV7-2 with TRBJ2-3; D not resolved. Trimming left V 4 bases short and J 1 base short, with 9 bases between. This CDR3 comprises 14 residues. Germline-derived CDR1 and CDR2 are SGHTA and FQGNSA. The chain's CDR3 is CASSYRRGTDTQYF. CDR3 sequence (DNA): TGTGCCAGCAGCTACCGTAGAGGCACAGATACGCAGTATTTT.

The V and J genes are TRBV2 and TRBJ1-3, with D maybe TRBD1 (5 bases). There are 18 residues in the CDR3. The germline V and J ends were trimmed by 3 bases and 1 base, with 19 bases remaining between them. From germline, CDR1 is SNHLY and CDR2 FYNNEI. CDR3 sequence: CASSEGPPEGLSGNTIYF. The DNA of the CDR3 is TGTGCCAGCAGTGAGGGGCCCCCGGAGGGACTATCTGGAAACACCATATATTTT.

The rearrangement links TRBV20-1 to TRBJ2-5, with TRBD2 matching over 11 bases. The CDR3 is 14 residues long. CDR1 DFQATT and CDR2 SNEGSKA come from the germline V gene (reference sequence). V was pared by 3 bases and J by 6 bases, with 6 bases of the junction left unmatched. DNA for the CDR3: TGCAGTGCTAGTGAAACTAGCGGGGGAAAGACCCAGTACTTC. This translates into CSASETSGGKTQYF.

This clone occurred once. The V gene is TRBV11-2, the J gene TRBJ1-3, with D perhaps TRBD1 (6 bases). Trimming took off 4 bases at V and 1 base at J, with 11 bases between the two ends. The CDR3 runs 15 residues. Germline V lookup: CDR1 SGHAT, CDR2 FQNNGV. CDR3 protein: CASSSDRTSGNTIYF. For the CDR3, the DNA is TGTGCCAGCAGCTCCGACAGGACTTCTGGAAACACCATATATTTT.

This chain joins TRBV24-1 and TRBJ1-1; D ambiguous. The germline gives CDR1 KGHDR, CDR2 SFDVKD. The V end lost 4 bases, the J end lost 2 bases, and 7 bases lay between the germline ends. The CDR3 consists of 13 residues. Here the CDR3 reads CATSDTFNTEAFF. CDR3 DNA sequence: TGTGCCACCAGTGACACCTTTAACACTGAAGCTTTCTTT.

V usage is TRBV2 and J usage is TRBJ2-6, with a tentative D call TRBD1 (5 bases). CDR1 SNHLY and CDR2 FYNNEI come from the germline V gene. The ends were cut back, 5 bases at V and 12 bases at J, with 14 bases in the middle. The CDR3 consists of 13 residues. The CDR3 is CASSNRTGSVLTF. CDR3 bases: TGTGCCAGCAGTAACAGAACAGGTTCCGTCCTGACTTTC.

The chain carries TRBV21-1 and TRBJ1-1; TRBD1 is the table's D call, not checked against the DNA. TRBV21-1 corresponds to a pseudogene. The CDR3 totals 14 residues. The CDR3 here is CASSKTGCLREAFF. The CDR3 DNA reads as TGTGCCAGCAGCAAAACAGGGTGTTTGAGGGAAGCTTTCTTT.

The rearrangement joins TRBV28 to TRBJ1-1; D is possibly TRBD1 (6 bases). V was clipped by 5 bases and J by 7 bases, with 8 bases between them. CDR1 MDHEN and CDR2 SYDVKM come from the germline V gene. This CDR3 has 11 amino acids. CDR3 in DNA: TGTGCCAGCAGTCCAGGGGTTGAAGCTTTCTTT. Amino acid sequence: CASSPGVEAFF.

The rearrangement links TRBV6-5 to TRBJ2-7; D gene uncertain. The germline gives CDR1 MNHEY, CDR2 SVGAGI. This CDR3 contains 15 residues. V lost 0 bases and J lost 5, with 14 bases in between. The CDR3 DNA follows: TGTGCCAGCAGTTACTCGAATCTCCAGTCTGACGAGCAGTACTTC. Protein sequence: CASSYSNLQSDEQYF.